The clone carrying this T cell receptor beta chain has more than one count but fewer than ten. Its antigen is still unknown. The data are from a study of CD8 T cells in ankylosing spondylitis. Study results and limitations: Researchers report that disease-linked clones proved CD8+ and relatively rare in peripheral blood. The study looked at matched synovial fluid samples from ankylosing spondylitis patients. Disease-linked clones were reported to be significantly enriched there. Among TCR beta sequences, a motif of several highly homologous variants appeared characteristic of ankylosing spondylitis blood.

Molecular-barcoded quantitative 5'-RACE produced these TCR beta libraries. TCRdb called the 5' RACE reads again in MiXCR, with one record for every CDR3 protein. The profile covers around 390,000 distinct CDR3 sequences, with about a fifth appearing a single time and less than 20% taken by the ten largest. Trimming took off 4 bases at V and 0 bases at J, with 15 bases between the two ends. Germline CDR1 reads KGHDR; CDR2 reads SFDVKD. The CDR3 contains 17 residues. Specimen: blood, either unsorted or a sorted T cell fraction (not recorded which). The sequence was obtained from a male donor with ankylosing spondylitis. This rearrangement joins TRBV24-1 to TRBJ2-1; the D call may be TRBD1 or TRBD2 (5 bases each). CDR3 coding DNA: TGTGCCACCAGTGAGGCAGGGACCCCGGACTCCTACAATGAGCAGTTCTTC. It encodes CATSEAGTPDSYNEQFF.